Each of the 2 T cell receptor beta chains below was sequenced from the same sample in a study of blood T cell repertoires in COVID-19. Using immunoSEQ multiplex PCR, the repertoire was profiled, and TCRdb retains in-frame clones only, with some absent. The sample lists around 360,000 clones; about 87% were seen once. Sample: PBMCs or T cells enriched from blood (not recorded which). The receptors stem from a man between 40 and 49 years old in a cohort exposed to, infected with or recovered from COVID-19 (not recorded which).

This chain joins TRBV9 and TRBJ2-2, with 9 nucleotides matching TRBD2. The CDR3 loop spans 15 amino acids. From germline, CDR1 is SGDLS and CDR2 YYNGEE. Unmatched junction bases numbered 0, after V lost 2 bases and J lost 1 base. CDR3: CASSVSGRNTGELFF. The CDR3 DNA is TGTGCCAGCAGCGTTAGCGGGAGGAACACCGGGGAGCTGTTTTTT.

The chain has TRBV7-3 and TRBJ1-6, with TRBD1 as a possible D gene (6 bases). The CDR3 is made up of 14 amino acids. CDR1 SGHTA and CDR2 FQGTGA come from the germline V gene. V lost 2 bases, J lost 7 bases, and 9 bases lay in between. CDR3 protein: CASSLQGSNSPLHF. CDR3 nucleotide sequence: TGTGCCAGCAGCTTACAGGGGAGCAATTCACCCCTCCACTTT.